Listed below are T cell receptor beta chains from one sample, sequenced in a study of control samples from healthy donors and cancer patients. Generated by immunoSEQ multiplex PCR, the TCRdb table keeps only in-frame clones and is missing some. This sample has about 120,000 clones; more than 80% occur once, and the top ten carry approximately 39%. The sequencing input was blood. These receptor sequences come from a man aged 50 or older in good health. The CDR3 runs from the conserved cysteine through the conserved F or W. Fields, in order: V gene, D gene, clone size, CDR3 protein. The D gene is left open where the match is weak. A row's size may be missing; if present it is once, few, many or a size class.

>TRBV19|TRBD1|-
CASTSDRGQYGYTF
>TRBV6-2/TRBV6-3|-|-
CASSYPVGGGHYEQYF
>TRBV6-4|TRBD2|-
CASSDSKTSGSSYEQYF
>TRBV2|-|-
CASSSPRGGRAKNIQYF
>TRBV5-1|TRBD1|-
CASTTGMNTEAFF
>TRBV4-2|-|-
CASSPGQLNTEAFF
>TRBV5-1|-|-
CASSLGSGAGTGELFF
>TRBV14|TRBD2|-
CASSQNGGTNTGELFF
>TRBV5-4|-|-
CASSLWVVRGGYTF
>TRBV18|-|once
CASSPRLDGVLNYGYTF
>TRBV9|TRBD1|once
CASSVRGQGQETQYF